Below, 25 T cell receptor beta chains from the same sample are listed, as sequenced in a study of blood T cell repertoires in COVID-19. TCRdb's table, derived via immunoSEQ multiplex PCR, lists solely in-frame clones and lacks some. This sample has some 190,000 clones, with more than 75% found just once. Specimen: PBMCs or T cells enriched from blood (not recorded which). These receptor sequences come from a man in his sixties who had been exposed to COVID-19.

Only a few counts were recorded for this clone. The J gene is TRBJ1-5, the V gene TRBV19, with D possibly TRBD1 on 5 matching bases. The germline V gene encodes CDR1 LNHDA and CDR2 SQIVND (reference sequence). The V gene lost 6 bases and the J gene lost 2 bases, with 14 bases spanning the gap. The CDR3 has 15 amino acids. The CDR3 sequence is CASRRQGLGNQPQHF. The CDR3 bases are TGTGCCAGTAGACGGCAGGGCCTGGGCAATCAGCCCCAGCATTTT.

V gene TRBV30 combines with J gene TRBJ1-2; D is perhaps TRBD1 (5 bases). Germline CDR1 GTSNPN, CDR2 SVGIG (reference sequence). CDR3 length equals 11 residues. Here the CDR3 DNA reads TGTGCGCACCAGGGTAACTATGGCTACACCTTC. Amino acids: CAHQGNYGYTF.

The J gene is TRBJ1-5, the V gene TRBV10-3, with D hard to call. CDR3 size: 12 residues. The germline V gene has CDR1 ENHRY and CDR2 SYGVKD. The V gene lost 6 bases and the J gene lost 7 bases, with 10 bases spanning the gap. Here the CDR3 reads CAISAGSQPQHF. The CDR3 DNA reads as TGTGCCATCAGCGCGGGGTCACAGCCCCAGCATTTT.

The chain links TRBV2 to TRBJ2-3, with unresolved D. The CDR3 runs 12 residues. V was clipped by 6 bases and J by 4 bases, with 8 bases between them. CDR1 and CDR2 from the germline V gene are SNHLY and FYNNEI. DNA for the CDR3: TGTGCCAGCAGGTACGAGTCAGATACGCAGTATTTT. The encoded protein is CASRYESDTQYF. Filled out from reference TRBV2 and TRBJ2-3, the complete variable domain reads EPEVTQTPSHQVTQMGQEVILRCVPISNHLYFYWYRQILGQKVEFLVSFYNNEISEKSEIFDDQFSVERPDGSNFTLKIRSTKLEDSAMYFCASRYESDTQYFGPGTRLTVL.

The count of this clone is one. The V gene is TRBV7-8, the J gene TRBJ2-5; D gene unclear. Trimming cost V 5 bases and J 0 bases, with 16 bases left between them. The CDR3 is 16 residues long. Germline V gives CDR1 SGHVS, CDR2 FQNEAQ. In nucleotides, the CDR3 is TGTGCCAGCAGCCTCCGACCTGGGCCCTACCAAGAGACCCAGTACTTC. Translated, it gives CASSLRPGPYQETQYF.

CDR3 DNA sequence: TGTGCCAGCAGCCGAACTAGCGGAACCTACGAGCAGTACTTC. Amino acid sequence: CASSRTSGTYEQYF. The rearrangement uses TRBV27 and TRBJ2-7; 8 bases match TRBD2. V shed 6 bases and J 2 bases; nucleotides not matched to a gene: 6. Germline V gene data show CDR1 as MNHEY and CDR2 as SMNVEV (reference sequence). This CDR3 is built from 14 residues.

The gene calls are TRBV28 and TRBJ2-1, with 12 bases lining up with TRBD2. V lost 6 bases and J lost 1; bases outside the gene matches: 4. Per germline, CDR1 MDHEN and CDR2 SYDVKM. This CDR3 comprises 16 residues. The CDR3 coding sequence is TGTGCCAGCAGAACGACTAGCGGGAGATCCTACAATGAGCAGTTCTTC. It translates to CASRTTSGRSYNEQFF.

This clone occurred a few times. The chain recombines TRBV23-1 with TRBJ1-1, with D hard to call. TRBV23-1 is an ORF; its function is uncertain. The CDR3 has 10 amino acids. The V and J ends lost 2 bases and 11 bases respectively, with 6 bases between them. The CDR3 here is CASSQVGAFF. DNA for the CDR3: TGCGCCAGCAGTCAAGTTGGCGCTTTCTTT.

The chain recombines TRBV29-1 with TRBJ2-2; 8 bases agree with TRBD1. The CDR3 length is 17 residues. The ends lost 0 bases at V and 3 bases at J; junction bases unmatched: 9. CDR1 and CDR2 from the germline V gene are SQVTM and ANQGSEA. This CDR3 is CSVEDRFGRGHTGELFF. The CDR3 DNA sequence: TGCAGCGTTGAAGATCGTTTTGGCAGGGGGCACACCGGGGAGCTGTTTTTT.

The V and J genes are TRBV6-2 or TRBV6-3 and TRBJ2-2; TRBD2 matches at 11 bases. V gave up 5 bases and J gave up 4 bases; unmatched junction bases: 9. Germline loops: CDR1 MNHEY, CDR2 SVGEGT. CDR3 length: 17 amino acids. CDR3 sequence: CASSNHGTSGTTGELFF. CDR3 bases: TGTGCCAGCAGTAACCATGGGACTAGCGGAACCACCGGGGAGCTGTTTTTT.

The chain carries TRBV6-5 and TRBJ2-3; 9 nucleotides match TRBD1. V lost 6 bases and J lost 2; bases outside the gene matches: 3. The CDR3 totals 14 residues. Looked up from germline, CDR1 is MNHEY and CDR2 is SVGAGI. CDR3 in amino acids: CASRGQGLTDTQYF. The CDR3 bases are TGTGCCAGCAGGGGACAGGGCCTCACAGATACGCAGTATTTT.

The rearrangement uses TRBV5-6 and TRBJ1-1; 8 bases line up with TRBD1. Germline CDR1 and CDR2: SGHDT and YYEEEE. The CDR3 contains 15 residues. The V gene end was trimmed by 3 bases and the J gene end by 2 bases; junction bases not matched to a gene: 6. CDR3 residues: CASSWGDRKNTEAFF. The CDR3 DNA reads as TGTGCCAGCAGCTGGGGGGACAGGAAAAACACTGAAGCTTTCTTT.

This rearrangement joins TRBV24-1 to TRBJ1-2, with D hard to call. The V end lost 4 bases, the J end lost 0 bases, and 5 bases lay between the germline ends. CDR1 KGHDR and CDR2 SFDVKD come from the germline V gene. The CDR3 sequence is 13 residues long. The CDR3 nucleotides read TGTGCCACCAGTGAAACGGCTAACTATGGCTACACCTTC. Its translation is CATSETANYGYTF.

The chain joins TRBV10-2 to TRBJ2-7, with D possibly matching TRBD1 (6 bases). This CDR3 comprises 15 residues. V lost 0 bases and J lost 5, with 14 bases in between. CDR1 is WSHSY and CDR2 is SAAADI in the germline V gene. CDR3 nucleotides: TGCGCCAGCAGTGAGTCGATTTGGGGGCGGGACGAGCAGTACTTC. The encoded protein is CASSESIWGRDEQYF.

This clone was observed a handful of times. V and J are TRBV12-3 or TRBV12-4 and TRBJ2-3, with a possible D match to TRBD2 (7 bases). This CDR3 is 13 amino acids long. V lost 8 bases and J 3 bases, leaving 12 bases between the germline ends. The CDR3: CASGRGNTDTQYF. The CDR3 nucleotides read TGTGCCAGCGGGAGGGGGAATACAGATACGCAGTATTTT.

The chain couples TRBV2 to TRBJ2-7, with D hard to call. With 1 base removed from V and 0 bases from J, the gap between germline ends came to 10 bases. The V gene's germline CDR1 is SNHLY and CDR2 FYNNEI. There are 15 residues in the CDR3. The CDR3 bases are TGTGCCAGCAGTGAAGTAAGTACGAGCTCCTACGAGCAGTACTTC. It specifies CASSEVSTSSYEQYF.

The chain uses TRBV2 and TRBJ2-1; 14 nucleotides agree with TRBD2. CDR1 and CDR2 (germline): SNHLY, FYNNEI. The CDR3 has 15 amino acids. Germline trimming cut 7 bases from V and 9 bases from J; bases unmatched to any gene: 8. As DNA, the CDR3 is TGTGCCAGCAAGCGGGGACTAGCGGGAGTTGGTGAGCAGTTCTTC. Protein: CASKRGLAGVGEQFF. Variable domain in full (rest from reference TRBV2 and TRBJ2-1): EPEVTQTPSHQVTQMGQEVILRCVPISNHLYFYWYRQILGQKVEFLVSFYNNEISEKSEIFDDQFSVERPDGSNFTLKIRSTKLEDSAMYFCASKRGLAGVGEQFFGPGTRLTVL.

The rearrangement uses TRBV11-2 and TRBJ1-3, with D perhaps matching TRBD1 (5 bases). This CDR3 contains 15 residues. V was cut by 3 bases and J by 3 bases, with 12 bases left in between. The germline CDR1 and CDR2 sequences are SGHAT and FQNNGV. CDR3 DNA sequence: TGTGCCAGCAGCTTGACAGCTTCGGTTGGAAACACCATATATTTT. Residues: CASSLTASVGNTIYF.

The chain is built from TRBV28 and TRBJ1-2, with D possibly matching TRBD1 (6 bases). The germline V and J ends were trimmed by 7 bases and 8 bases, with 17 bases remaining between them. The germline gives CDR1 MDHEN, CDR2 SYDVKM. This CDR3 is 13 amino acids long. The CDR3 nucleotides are TGTGCCAGCACTACAGGGCCCCGTTACGGCTACACCTTC. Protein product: CASTTGPRYGYTF.

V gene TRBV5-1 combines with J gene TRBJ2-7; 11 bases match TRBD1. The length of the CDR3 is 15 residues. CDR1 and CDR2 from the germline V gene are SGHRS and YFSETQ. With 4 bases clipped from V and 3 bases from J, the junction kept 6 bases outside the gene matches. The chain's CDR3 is CASSHSGTGGYEQYF. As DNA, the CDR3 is TGCGCCAGCAGCCACTCGGGGACAGGGGGCTACGAGCAGTACTTC.

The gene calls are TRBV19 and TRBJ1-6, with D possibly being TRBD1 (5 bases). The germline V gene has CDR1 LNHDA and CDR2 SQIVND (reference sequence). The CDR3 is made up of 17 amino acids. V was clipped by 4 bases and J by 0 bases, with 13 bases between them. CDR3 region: CASSKVTESSYNSPLHF. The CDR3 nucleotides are TGTGCCAGTAGTAAGGTGACAGAGAGCTCCTATAATTCACCCCTCCACTTT.

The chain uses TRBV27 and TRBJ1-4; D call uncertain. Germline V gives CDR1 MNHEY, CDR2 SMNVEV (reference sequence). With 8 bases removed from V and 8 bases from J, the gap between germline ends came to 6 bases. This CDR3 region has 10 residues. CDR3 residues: CASGSEKLFF. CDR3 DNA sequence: TGTGCCAGCGGGAGCGAAAAACTGTTTTTT.

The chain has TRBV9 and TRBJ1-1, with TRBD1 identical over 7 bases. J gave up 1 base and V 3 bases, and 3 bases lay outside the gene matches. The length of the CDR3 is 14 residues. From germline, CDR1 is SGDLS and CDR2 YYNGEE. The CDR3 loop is CASSARQGNTEAFF. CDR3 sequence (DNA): TGTGCCAGCAGCGCCAGACAGGGGAACACTGAAGCTTTCTTT.

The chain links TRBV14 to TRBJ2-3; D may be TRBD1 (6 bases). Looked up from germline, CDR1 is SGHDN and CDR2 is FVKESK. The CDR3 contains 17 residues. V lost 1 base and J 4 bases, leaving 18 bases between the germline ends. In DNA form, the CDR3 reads TGTGCCAGCAGCCAAGGGATCACAGGGCGTGGAGCAGATACGCAGTATTTT. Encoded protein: CASSQGITGRGADTQYF.

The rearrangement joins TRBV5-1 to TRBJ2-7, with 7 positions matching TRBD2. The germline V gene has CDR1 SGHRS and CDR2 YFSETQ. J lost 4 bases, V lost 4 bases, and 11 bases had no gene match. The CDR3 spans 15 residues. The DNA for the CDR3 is TGCGCCAGCAGCCCCGGGAGGACTGGAGCGTACGAGCAGTACTTC. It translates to CASSPGRTGAYEQYF.